There are many counts of the clone carrying this T cell receptor (beta chain). These data come from a study of T-cell reconstitution after alpha-beta-depleted transplantation in children. The CDR3 extends over 15 amino acids. Trimming left V 5 bases short and J 5 bases short, with 17 bases between. The germline CDR1 and CDR2 sequences are SGHRS and YFSETQ. The TCRbeta library incorporated unique molecular identifiers. TCRdb re-called the PCR reads with MiXCR, one entry per CDR3 protein. The sample includes roughly 790,000 distinct CDR3 sequences, about 15% of them seen just once. The sequence was obtained from a male patient younger than 18 who had a stem cell transplant for acute lymphoblastic leukemia, so the T cells may come from the graft donor. The chain is built from TRBV5-1 and TRBJ1-5; D unclear. The material sequenced was PBMCs, mostly from graft donor cells, taken 360 days after TCRalphabeta/CD19-depleted stem cell transplant. The CDR3 protein is CASRYGGEWDQPQHF. The CDR3 DNA is TGCGCCAGCAGATACGGCGGGGAGTGGGATCAGCCCCAGCATTTT. Filled out from reference TRBV5-1 and TRBJ1-5, the complete variable domain reads KAGVTQTPRYLIKTRGQQVTLSCSPISGHRSVSWYQQTPGQGLQFLFEYFSETQRNKGNFPGRFSGRQFSNSRSEMNVSTLELGDSALYLCASRYGGEWDQPQHFGDGTRLSIL.